This TCR beta chain was observed in a study of preoperative IRX-2 immunotherapy in early breast cancer. The treatment: preoperative locoregional IRX-2 cytokine immunotherapy. Patients received preoperative, locoregional IRX-2 cytokine immunotherapy in a phase Ib study. The repertoire was sequenced with immunoSEQ multiplex PCR; TCRdb's copy has only in-frame clones and lacks some. This sample has under 30,000 clones, with 80% to 90% found just once. This CDR3 region has 15 residues. Trimming left V 0 bases short and J 0 bases short, with 9 bases between. CDR1 SGHNT and CDR2 YYREEE come from the germline V gene (reference sequence).

The chain is built from TRBV5-4 and TRBJ1-1; D is uncertain. The sample here was tumor tissue, taken after IRX-2 immunotherapy. This receptor was identified in a human donor with breast cancer. The CDR3, as DNA: TGTGCCAGCAGCTTGGGACCGGTAGTGAACACTGAAGCTTTCTTT. It encodes CASSLGPVVNTEAFF.